This is a list of T cell receptor beta chains from one sample in a study of T cells after yellow fever vaccination. TCRdb called the 5' RACE reads again in MiXCR, with one record for every CDR3 protein. The sample carries about 630,000 distinct CDR3 sequences, roughly an eighth recorded once. The starting material was PBMCs, obtained on the day of the yellow fever booster vaccination. These receptors were collected from a man under 40 who received the YFV17D yellow fever vaccine. Both conserved end residues are part of each CDR3. Each record gives: clone size, V gene, D gene, J gene, CDR3 DNA, CDR3 protein. The D gene is left open where the match is weak. Some rows have no size entry. The others give once, few or many, or a class for an expanded clone.

abundance: many; v_gene: TRBV5-1; d_gene: .; j_gene: TRBJ1-1; CDR3nt: TGCGCCAGCAGCTTTATAGGAGACACTGAAGCTTTCTTT; CDR3aa: CASSFIGDTEAFF
abundance: .; v_gene: TRBV9; d_gene: .; j_gene: TRBJ2-2; CDR3nt: TGTGCCAGCAGCGTAGAGAGTGGGTCCGGGGAGCTGTTTTTT; CDR3aa: CASSVESGSGELFF
abundance: few; v_gene: TRBV20-1; d_gene: TRBD1; j_gene: TRBJ2-3; CDR3nt: TGCAGTGCCAAGACAGGGGAACTTGTAGATACGCAGTATTTT; CDR3aa: CSAKTGELVDTQYF
abundance: few; v_gene: TRBV20-1; d_gene: .; j_gene: TRBJ1-2; CDR3nt: TGCAGTGCTAGAGAAACAGGTTACTATGGCTACACCTTC; CDR3aa: CSARETGYYGYTF
abundance: .; v_gene: TRBV29-1; d_gene: .; j_gene: TRBJ2-2; CDR3nt: TGCAGCGTTGGGTGGGCAGGGAACACCGGGGAGCTGTTTTTT; CDR3aa: CSVGWAGNTGELFF
abundance: few; v_gene: TRBV7-8; d_gene: TRBD1; j_gene: TRBJ1-2; CDR3nt: TGTGCCAGCAGCGTGGACAGGCGGCCTAATTATGGCTACACCTTC; CDR3aa: CASSVDRRPNYGYTF
abundance: .; v_gene: TRBV28; d_gene: TRBD2; j_gene: TRBJ2-2; CDR3nt: TGTGCCAGCAGACGGATAGCGGGAGTCGACACCGGGGAGCTGTTTTTT; CDR3aa: CASRRIAGVDTGELFF
abundance: .; v_gene: TRBV6-5; d_gene: TRBD2; j_gene: TRBJ2-2; CDR3nt: TGTGCCAGCAGTTATCCTGGAGCGGGAGGTGCCACCGGGGAGCTGTTTTTT; CDR3aa: CASSYPGAGGATGELFF
abundance: .; v_gene: TRBV2; d_gene: .; j_gene: TRBJ2-7; CDR3nt: TGTGCCAGCAACCCCCTAAGTAGGGTTGTCGAGCAGTACTTC; CDR3aa: CASNPLSRVVEQYF
abundance: .; v_gene: TRBV10-3; d_gene: TRBD2; j_gene: TRBJ2-7; CDR3nt: TGTGCCATCACGGGGGGTGAAGTATCCTACGAGCAGTACTTC; CDR3aa: CAITGGEVSYEQYF
abundance: .; v_gene: TRBV4-2; d_gene: .; j_gene: TRBJ2-3; CDR3nt: TGTGCCAGCAGCCAAGATGGGCACCTAAGCACAGATACGCAGTATTTT; CDR3aa: CASSQDGHLSTDTQYF
abundance: many; v_gene: TRBV6-5; d_gene: TRBD2; j_gene: TRBJ2-1; CDR3nt: TGTGCCAGCAGTTACGGCGGGAGGGCCAATGAGCAGTTCTTC; CDR3aa: CASSYGGRANEQFF
abundance: .; v_gene: TRBV10-3; d_gene: .; j_gene: TRBJ2-7; CDR3nt: TGTGCCATCAGACTTGGGGGAGCCTACGAGCAGTACTTC; CDR3aa: CAIRLGGAYEQYF
abundance: few; v_gene: TRBV20-1; d_gene: TRBD2; j_gene: TRBJ2-1; CDR3nt: TGCAGTGCAACGCGGCGGGGCGGGAGGGGCGGCGAGCAGTTCTTC; CDR3aa: CSATRRGGRGGEQFF
abundance: few; v_gene: TRBV7-9; d_gene: .; j_gene: TRBJ2-3; CDR3nt: TGTGCCAGCAGCATAGGACAGCTTAGCACAGATACGCAGTATTTT; CDR3aa: CASSIGQLSTDTQYF
abundance: .; v_gene: TRBV20-1; d_gene: TRBD1; j_gene: TRBJ1-5; CDR3nt: TGCAGTGCCCCCCCCAGGGGGCGGAATCAGCCCCAGCATTTT; CDR3aa: CSAPPRGRNQPQHF
abundance: many; v_gene: TRBV6-2/TRBV6-3; d_gene: .; j_gene: TRBJ2-2; CDR3nt: TGTGCCAGCAGTTACACGGACCAGAACACCGGGGAGCTGTTTTTT; CDR3aa: CASSYTDQNTGELFF
abundance: few; v_gene: TRBV10-3; d_gene: TRBD1; j_gene: TRBJ2-7; CDR3nt: TGTGCCATCAGCTTAAACCTGGGACAGGGTGTCCACGAGCAGTACTTC; CDR3aa: CAISLNLGQGVHEQYF
abundance: few; v_gene: TRBV5-1; d_gene: .; j_gene: TRBJ1-6; CDR3nt: TGCGCCAGCCCGGGGGCCCAGGGAATGATAACCCTCCACTTT; CDR3aa: CASPGAQGMITLHF
abundance: few; v_gene: TRBV9; d_gene: TRBD2; j_gene: TRBJ2-2; CDR3nt: TGTGCCAGCAGCTTCGGGGCTAGCGGGAGTCTGAGCACCGGGGAGCTGTTTTTT; CDR3aa: CASSFGASGSLSTGELFF
abundance: few; v_gene: TRBV20-1; d_gene: TRBD1; j_gene: TRBJ1-2; CDR3nt: TGCAGTGCTAGAGAGGGACAGGGTGAGCCCCTTTATGGCTACACCTTC; CDR3aa: CSAREGQGEPLYGYTF
abundance: .; v_gene: TRBV7-9; d_gene: TRBD2; j_gene: TRBJ2-7; CDR3nt: TGTGCCAGCAGCTCAGAGAGCGGGACTTACGAGCAGTACTTC; CDR3aa: CASSSESGTYEQYF
abundance: .; v_gene: TRBV12-3/TRBV12-4; d_gene: .; j_gene: TRBJ2-5; CDR3nt: TGTGCCAGCAGTTTAAATTTCCAGACCCAGTACTTC; CDR3aa: CASSLNFQTQYF
abundance: few; v_gene: TRBV5-6; d_gene: .; j_gene: TRBJ1-1; CDR3nt: TGTGCCAGCAGTCCCGCTGGGTCGGGGGGAGGTGAAGCTTTCTTT; CDR3aa: CASSPAGSGGGEAFF
abundance: few; v_gene: TRBV14; d_gene: TRBD1; j_gene: TRBJ2-7; CDR3nt: TGTGCCAGCAGCCAAGAACCCGGGACAGGGTTCTGGGAGACGTCCTACGAGCAGTACTTC; CDR3aa: CASSQEPGTGFWETSYEQYF
abundance: .; v_gene: TRBV5-1; d_gene: .; j_gene: TRBJ2-3; CDR3nt: TGCGCCAGCAGCTCCGGAGTGTTAGATACGCAGTATTTT; CDR3aa: CASSSGVLDTQYF
abundance: many; v_gene: TRBV2; d_gene: TRBD2; j_gene: TRBJ2-7; CDR3nt: TGTGCCAGCAGGAGCGGGAGTGGAGGGTTCTACGAGCAGTACTTC; CDR3aa: CASRSGSGGFYEQYF
abundance: .; v_gene: TRBV5-1; d_gene: .; j_gene: TRBJ1-2; CDR3nt: TGCGCCAGCAGCTTGAAGGGACCCCCTGGCTACACCTTC; CDR3aa: CASSLKGPPGYTF
abundance: .; v_gene: TRBV13; d_gene: .; j_gene: TRBJ2-7; CDR3nt: TGTGCCACCGGCGGAGCGGGACAACGCGAGCAGTACTTC; CDR3aa: CATGGAGQREQYF
abundance: few; v_gene: TRBV20-1; d_gene: .; j_gene: TRBJ2-4; CDR3nt: TGCAGTGCTAGTCCCCCTATAGCCAAAAACATTCAGTACTTC; CDR3aa: CSASPPIAKNIQYF
abundance: .; v_gene: TRBV7-6; d_gene: TRBD2; j_gene: TRBJ2-7; CDR3nt: TGTGCCAGCAGCTTAAACACCCCGGGACTAGCGGGAGTCGAGCAGTACTTC; CDR3aa: CASSLNTPGLAGVEQYF
abundance: .; v_gene: TRBV29-1; d_gene: TRBD1; j_gene: TRBJ1-2; CDR3nt: TGCAGCGCTACGAGACAGGGACCCTATGGCTACACCTTC; CDR3aa: CSATRQGPYGYTF
abundance: few; v_gene: TRBV5-6; d_gene: .; j_gene: TRBJ2-2; CDR3nt: TGTGCCAGCAGCTTACAGGGTTGGGAGCTGTTTTTT; CDR3aa: CASSLQGWELFF
abundance: few; v_gene: TRBV5-1; d_gene: .; j_gene: TRBJ2-1; CDR3nt: TGCGCCAGCAGTCAGTACGGTGAGCAGTTCTTC; CDR3aa: CASSQYGEQFF
abundance: .; v_gene: TRBV21-1; d_gene: .; j_gene: TRBJ2-1; CDR3nt: TGTGCCAGCAGCAAAGTGGGCCGGGCTCAGTTCTTC; CDR3aa: CASSKVGRAQFF
abundance: .; v_gene: TRBV10-3; d_gene: TRBD1; j_gene: TRBJ2-7; CDR3nt: TGTGCCATCCATCCAGGGGACAGCTACGAGCAGTACTTC; CDR3aa: CAIHPGDSYEQYF
abundance: few; v_gene: TRBV7-8; d_gene: .; j_gene: TRBJ2-1; CDR3nt: TGTGCCAGCAGCTTAGCGGGAGGTGCCTTCAATGAGCAGTTCTTC; CDR3aa: CASSLAGGAFNEQFF